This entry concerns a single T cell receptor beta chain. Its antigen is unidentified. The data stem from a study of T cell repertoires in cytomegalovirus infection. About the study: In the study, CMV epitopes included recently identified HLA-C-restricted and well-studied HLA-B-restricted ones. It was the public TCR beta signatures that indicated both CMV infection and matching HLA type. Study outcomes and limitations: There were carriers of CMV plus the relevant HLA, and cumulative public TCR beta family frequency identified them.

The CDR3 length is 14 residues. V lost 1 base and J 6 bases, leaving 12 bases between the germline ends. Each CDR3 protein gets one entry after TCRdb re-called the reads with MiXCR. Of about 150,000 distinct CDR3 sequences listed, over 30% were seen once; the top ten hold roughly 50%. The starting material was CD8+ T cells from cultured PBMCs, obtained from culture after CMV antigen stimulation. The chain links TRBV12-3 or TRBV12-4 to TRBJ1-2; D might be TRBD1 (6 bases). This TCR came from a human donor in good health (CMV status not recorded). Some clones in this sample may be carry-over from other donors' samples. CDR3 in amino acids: CASSLGGPWDGYTF. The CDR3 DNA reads TGTGCCAGCAGTTTAGGGGGGCCTTGGGATGGCTACACCTTC.